The 5 T cell receptor beta chains below all came from one sample that was sequenced in a study of blood T cell repertoires in COVID-19. The table came from immunoSEQ multiplex PCR; TCRdb's copy has only in-frame clones and leaves some out. The sample lists roughly 250,000 clones, 87% occurring once. Sample: peripheral blood. The receptors here all came from a man aged 55 to 70 who had recovered from COVID-19.

The chain couples TRBV29-1 to TRBJ2-1, with TRBD1 matching over 7 bases. Germline V gene lookup returns CDR1 SQVTM and CDR2 ANQGSEA. The CDR3 runs to 15 residues. V dropped 6 bases and J dropped 1; count of bases not matched to a gene: 9. The CDR3 sequence: CSVGPYRGSYNEQFF. The CDR3 region has the DNA TGCAGCGTCGGCCCCTACAGGGGTTCCTACAATGAGCAGTTCTTC.

As concerns this clone: The junction departs from the called germline gene at one end, perhaps through a read error. This chain links TRBV6-5 with TRBJ2-1; TRBD2 aligns across 10 bases. This CDR3 comprises 16 residues. Germline V gene sequence: CDR1 MNHEY, CDR2 SVGAGI. For the CDR3, the DNA is TGTGCCAGCACTTACGCAGCGGGGGGGGCGCGGAATGAGCAGTTCTTC. Its translation: CASTYAAGGARNEQFF.

The gene calls are TRBV7-8 and TRBJ2-3; 10 nucleotides align to TRBD2. CDR1 SGHVS and CDR2 FQNEAQ come from the germline V gene. The trim removed 2 bases at V and 3 bases at J, leaving 5 bases unmatched. The CDR3 extends over 16 amino acids. CDR3 sequence (DNA): TGTGCCAGCAGCTTACCGCCTAGCGGGGGAACAGATACGCAGTATTTT. It yields the protein CASSLPPSGGTDTQYF.

CDR3 bases: TGTGCCAGCAGTTTGCAGGGGCGGCGTGACTATGGCTACACCTTC. This gives the protein CASSLQGRRDYGYTF. The rearrangement uses TRBV6-1 and TRBJ1-2; TRBD1 is a possible D gene (6 bases). This CDR3 contains 15 residues. The germline CDR1 and CDR2 sequences are MNHNS and SASEGT. The V end was cut by 5 bases, the J end by 3 bases, with 16 bases between.

This chain uses TRBV5-1 with TRBJ1-5; the match to TRBD1 covers 7 bases. CDR1 is SGHRS, CDR2 YFSETQ, per germline. The CDR3 is 14 residues long. Losses at the gene ends were 4 bases for V and 6 bases for J; bases not matched to a gene: 7. The CDR3 reads CASSAGTEGQPQHF. The DNA for the CDR3 is TGCGCCAGCAGCGCCGGGACAGAGGGTCAGCCCCAGCATTTT.